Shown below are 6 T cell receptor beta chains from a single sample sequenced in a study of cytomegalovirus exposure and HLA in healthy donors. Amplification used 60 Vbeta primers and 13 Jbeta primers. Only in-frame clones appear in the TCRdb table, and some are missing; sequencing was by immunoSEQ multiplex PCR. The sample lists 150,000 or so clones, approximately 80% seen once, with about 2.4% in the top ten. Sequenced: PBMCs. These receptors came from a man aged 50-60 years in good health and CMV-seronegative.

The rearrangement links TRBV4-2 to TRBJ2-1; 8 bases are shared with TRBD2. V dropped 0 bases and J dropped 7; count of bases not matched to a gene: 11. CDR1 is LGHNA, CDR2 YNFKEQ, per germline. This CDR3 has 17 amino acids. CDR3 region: CASSQDPEAGVLNEQFF. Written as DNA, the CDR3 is TGTGCCAGCAGCCAAGACCCGGAAGCGGGGGTCCTTAATGAGCAGTTCTTC.

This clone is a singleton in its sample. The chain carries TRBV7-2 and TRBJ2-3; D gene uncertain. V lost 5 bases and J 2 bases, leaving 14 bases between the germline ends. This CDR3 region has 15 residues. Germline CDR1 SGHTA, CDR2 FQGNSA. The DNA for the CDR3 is TGTGCCAGCAGCCCCCGGTTCGTTCACACAGATACGCAGTATTTT. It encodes CASSPRFVHTDTQYF.

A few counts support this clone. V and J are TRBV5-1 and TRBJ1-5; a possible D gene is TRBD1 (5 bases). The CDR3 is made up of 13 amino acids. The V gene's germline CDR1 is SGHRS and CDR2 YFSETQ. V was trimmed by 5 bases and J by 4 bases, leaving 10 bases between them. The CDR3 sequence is CASSLQVNQPQHF. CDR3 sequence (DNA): TGCGCCAGCAGTCTACAGGTAAATCAGCCCCAGCATTTT.

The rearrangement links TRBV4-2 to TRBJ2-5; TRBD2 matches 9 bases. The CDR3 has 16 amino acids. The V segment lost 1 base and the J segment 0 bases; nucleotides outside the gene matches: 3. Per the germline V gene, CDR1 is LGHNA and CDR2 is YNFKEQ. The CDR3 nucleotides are TGTGCCAGCAGCCAAGCGGCTAGCGGGAACCAAGAGACCCAGTACTTC. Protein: CASSQAASGNQETQYF.

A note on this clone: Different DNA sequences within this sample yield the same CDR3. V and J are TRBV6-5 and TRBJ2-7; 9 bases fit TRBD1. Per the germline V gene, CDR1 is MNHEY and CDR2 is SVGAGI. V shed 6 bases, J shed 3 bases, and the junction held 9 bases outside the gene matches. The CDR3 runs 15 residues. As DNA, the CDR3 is TGTGCCAGCAGGACCTCGACAGGGGGTGGCTACGAGCAGTACTTC. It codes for CASRTSTGGGYEQYF.

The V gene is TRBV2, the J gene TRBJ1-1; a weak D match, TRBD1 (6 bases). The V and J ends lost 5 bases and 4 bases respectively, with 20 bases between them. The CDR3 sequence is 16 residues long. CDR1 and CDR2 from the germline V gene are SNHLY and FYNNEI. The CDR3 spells CASSPQGFGASTEAFF. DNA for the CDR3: TGTGCCAGCAGTCCACAGGGATTTGGAGCGTCCACTGAAGCTTTCTTT.